This entry lists 7 T cell receptor beta chains sequenced from one sample in a study of breast tumors, draining lymph nodes, adjacent tissues. TCRdb used MiXCR to reprocess the multiplex PCR reads, holding one entry per CDR3 protein. Among 20,000 to 30,000 distinct CDR3 sequences listed, 23% were seen once. Input material: breast tumor tissue. The origin of the receptors is a female donor with breast cancer. Some clones in this sample may be carry-over from other donors' samples.

This chain uses TRBV28 with TRBJ2-6, with 12 bases lining up with TRBD2. Per the germline V gene, CDR1 is MDHEN and CDR2 is SYDVKM. Trimming took 1 base from V and 1 from J; bases not matched to a gene: 2. The CDR3 has 18 amino acids. This chain's CDR3 is CASSLSLAGGSGANVLTF. The CDR3 DNA reads TGTGCCAGCAGTTTATCTCTAGCGGGAGGGTCTGGGGCCAACGTCCTGACTTTC.

This clonotype is labeled medium-sized (0.01 to 0.1%). The rearrangement joins TRBV7-2 to TRBJ1-3, with 7 bases that match TRBD1. The germline CDR1 and CDR2 sequences are SGHTA and FQGNSA. V shed 5 bases, J shed 4 bases, and the junction held 2 bases outside the gene matches. The CDR3 has 13 residues. For the CDR3, the DNA is TGTGCCAGCAGCGCGGACAGGGGAAACACCATATATTTT. It codes for CASSADRGNTIYF.

This clonotype was seen many times. The V call is TRBV7-9, the J call TRBJ2-1, with a tentative D call TRBD2 (5 bases). The ends were cut back, 6 bases at V and 8 bases at J, with 11 bases in the middle. The CDR3 loop spans 12 amino acids. Per germline, CDR1 SEHNR and CDR2 FQNEAQ (reference sequence). The CDR3 region has the DNA TGTGCCAGCAGTTATCTAGCACATGAGCAGTTCTTC. Residues: CASSYLAHEQFF.

In regard to this clonotype: An end of the junction differs from the germline gene, which may be a read error. CDR3 coding DNA: TGTGCCAGCAGTCAGTGGGGGACCAAAGGTAGCACAGATACGCTGTATTTT. Its protein is CASSQWGTKGSTDTLYF. The chain links TRBV4-2 to TRBJ2-3; D may correspond to TRBD1 or TRBD2 (5 bases each). Germline values: CDR1 LGHNA, CDR2 YNFKEQ. The CDR3 extends over 17 amino acids.

The table lists this clonotype with many counts. The chain links TRBV15 to TRBJ1-2, with TRBD1 identical over 7 bases. CDR3 length: 18 residues. Germline loops: CDR1 LNHNV, CDR2 YYDKDF (reference sequence). Trimming removed 3 bases from V and 1 base from J; junction bases left unmatched: 14. The CDR3 protein is CATSRGGSGQGDNYGYTF. The CDR3 nucleotides read TGTGCCACCAGCAGGGGGGGATCAGGCCAGGGGGATAACTATGGCTACACCTTC.

In this sample, this clonotype turned up many times. The V and J genes are TRBV6-6 and TRBJ2-5; 10 bases are a match to TRBD2. CDR3 length equals 17 residues. CDR1 MNHNY and CDR2 SVGAGI come from the germline V gene (reference sequence). V lost 2 bases, J lost 4 bases, and 10 bases stayed unmatched. CDR3 protein: CASSYELAGVFSETQYF. The CDR3 region has the DNA TGTGCCAGCAGTTACGAGCTAGCGGGAGTATTCTCAGAGACCCAGTACTTC.

This clonotype was recorded at least ten times. This chain joins TRBV2 and TRBJ2-7, with 10 bases identical to TRBD2. Trimming cost V 6 bases and J 6 bases; bases outside gene matches: 5. This CDR3 has 13 amino acids. Germline V gene lookup returns CDR1 SNHLY and CDR2 FYNNEI. The CDR3 sequence is CASRASGSSEQYF. CDR3 coding DNA: TGTGCCAGCAGAGCTAGCGGGAGCTCCGAGCAGTACTTC.